This T cell receptor beta chain stems from a study of blood T cell repertoires in COVID-19. This CDR3 spans 15 amino acids. Germline loops: CDR1 SGHAT, CDR2 FQNNGV. V dropped 3 bases and J dropped 4; count of bases not matched to a gene: 2. Repertoires were generated with immunoSEQ multiplex PCR, while TCRdb's copy carries only in-frame clones and drops some. The repertoire holds fewer than 300,000 clones, with approximately 90% as singletons. Sequencing input: peripheral blood. The receptor was isolated from a man aged 25 to 45 with acute or convalescent COVID-19. The chain has TRBV11-2 and TRBJ2-3; 12 positions agree with TRBD1. The CDR3 nucleotides are TGTGCCAGCAGCTTGGGACAGGGGGCCGCAGATACGCAGTATTTT. This translates into CASSLGQGAADTQYF.